These 24 T cell receptor beta chains were sequenced from one sample in a study of blood T cells in healthy people across ages. Alongside a J-beta primer mix, a sample-barcoded 5' primer served in a second PCR lasting about 7 to 11 cycles. TCRdb re-called the 5' RACE reads with MiXCR, one entry per CDR3 protein. The sample has roughly 500,000 distinct CDR3 sequences; 25% to 30% are singletons. Sequenced sample: blood. The receptors derive from a woman aged 70 to 79 in good health.

The rearrangement links TRBV29-1 to TRBJ1-1; D is uncertain. The CDR3 totals 14 residues. V dropped 6 bases and J dropped 2 bases, with 16 bases sitting between them. The germline CDR1 and CDR2 sequences are SQVTM and ANQGSEA. CDR3 DNA: TGCAGCGTCAATCGGGCCGGTATCAACACTGAAGCTTTCTTT. Amino acids: CSVNRAGINTEAFF.

This chain joins TRBV7-2 and TRBJ2-7; the D gene is possibly TRBD1 (6 bases). This CDR3 is 14 amino acids long. Per germline, CDR1 SGHTA and CDR2 FQGNSA. Trimming stripped 0 bases from V and 4 bases from J, with 10 bases between. For the CDR3, the DNA is TGTGCCAGCAGCTTAGCTGGGACAAAATACGAGCAGTACTTC. Residues: CASSLAGTKYEQYF.

The chain employs TRBV5-8 and TRBJ2-5; D remains ambiguous. The J call is uncertain, as TRBJ2-7 better fits the DNA end. The CDR3 spans 14 residues. Germline lookup yields CDR1 SGHTS and CDR2 YDEGEE. CDR3 nucleotides: TGTGCCAGCAGCTTGGAGCCAGGATCCTACGAGCAGTACTTC. Encoded protein: CASSLEPGSYEQYF.

This clonotype was counted between two and nine times. The chain carries TRBV19 and TRBJ2-1; 13 bases are shared with TRBD2. V was pared by 3 bases and J by 5 bases, with 13 bases of the junction left unmatched. The germline V gene encodes CDR1 LNHDA and CDR2 SQIVND (reference sequence). The CDR3 is 19 amino acids. The CDR3 DNA reads TGTGCCAGTAGTATTAGACTAGCGGGGGGCCTCGGGTATAACAATGAGCAGTTCTTC. Its protein product is CASSIRLAGGLGYNNEQFF. Filled out from reference TRBV19 and TRBJ2-1, the complete variable domain reads DGGITQSPKYLFRKEGQNVTLSCEQNLNHDAMYWYRQDPGQGLRLIYYSQIVNDFQKGDIAEGYSVSREKKESFPLTVTSAQKNPTAFYLCASSIRLAGGLGYNNEQFFGPGTRLTVL.

This clonotype showed up just a few times. The chain links TRBV6-2 or TRBV6-3 to TRBJ2-5; 9 bases are shared with TRBD2. V gave up 7 bases and J gave up 7 bases; unmatched junction bases: 7. The germline V gene has CDR1 MNHEY and CDR2 SVGEGT. The CDR3 consists of 13 residues. CDR3 nucleotides: TGTGCCAGCACCCTGGGACTAGCAAGGACCCAGTACTTC. Translation gives CASTLGLARTQYF.

Notes on this clonotype: A single base separates this from a much larger clone, so it may be a read error. V gene TRBV15 combines with J gene TRBJ1-5; D unclear. CDR1 and CDR2 (germline): LNHNV, YYDKDF (reference sequence). The CDR3 length is 14 residues. The CDR3 region is CATSRVTSNQLQHF. The CDR3 DNA reads as TGTGCCACCAGCAGAGTGACAAGCAATCAGCTCCAGCATTTT. Based on the CDR3 plus reference TRBV15 and TRBJ1-5, the full variable domain is DAMVIQNPRYQVTQFGKPVTLSCSQTLNHNVMYWYQQKSSQAPKLLFHYYDKDFNNEADTPDNFQSRRPNTSFCFLDIRSPGLGDTAMYLCATSRVTSNQLQHFGDGTRLSIL.

This chain connects TRBV5-6 to TRBJ2-5; D remains unclear. The assigned J gene may be wrong: the sequence end matches TRBJ2-7 better. Looked up from germline, CDR1 is SGHDT and CDR2 is YYEEEE. This CDR3 is 14 amino acids long. CDR3 nucleotide sequence: TGTGCCAGCAGCTCCGGCCCTAGGAAAGACGAGCAGTACTTC. Its translation is CASSSGPRKDEQYF.

Worth noting for this clonotype: This sequence may be a read error, since a much larger clone differs from it by one base. The chain joins TRBV29-1 to TRBJ1-2; D remains ambiguous. The CDR3 is 10 residues long. Germline lookup yields CDR1 SQVTM and CDR2 ANQGSEA. For the CDR3, the DNA is TGCACCACGGAGGTGGACGGCTACACCTTC. It yields the protein CTTEVDGYTF.

This clonotype showed up just a few times. The chain combines TRBV7-9 with TRBJ1-6, with D maybe TRBD1 (5 bases). CDR1 SEHNR and CDR2 FQNEAQ come from the germline V gene (reference sequence). The CDR3 extends over 16 amino acids. The ends were cut back, 11 bases at V and 0 bases at J, with 17 bases in the middle. CDR3: CALKGSSSSYNSPLHF. The CDR3 DNA reads TGTGCCTTAAAGGGGTCATCCAGCTCCTATAATTCACCCCTCCACTTT.

The chain employs TRBV14 and TRBJ1-2; 8 nucleotides agree with TRBD1. V was pared by 4 bases and J by 4 bases, with 5 bases of the junction left unmatched. There are 14 residues in the CDR3. Germline V gene data show CDR1 as SGHDN and CDR2 as FVKESK. The CDR3 bases are TGTGCCAGCAGCCGACAGGGGTTCATCTATGGCTACACCTTC. Protein sequence: CASSRQGFIYGYTF.

This clonotype was observed once. The chain uses TRBV7-9 and TRBJ1-4; D might be TRBD1 (5 bases). The CDR3 has 13 residues. Trimming removed 1 base at V and 7 bases at J, with 7 bases between. CDR1 is SEHNR and CDR2 is FQNEAQ in the germline V gene (reference sequence). DNA of the CDR3: TGTGCCAGCAGCTTAGACGGGGGTGAAAAACTGTTTTTT. Its protein product is CASSLDGGEKLFF.

This chain joins TRBV7-2 and TRBJ2-5, with 10 bases that match TRBD1. CDR3 length: 15 residues. Trimming took 5 bases from V and 5 from J; bases not matched to a gene: 8. Germline CDR1 is SGHTA and CDR2 is FQGNSA. The CDR3 loop is CASSIQGQGMETQYF. CDR3 bases: TGTGCCAGCAGCATCCAGGGACAGGGGATGGAGACCCAGTACTTC.

The chain recombines TRBV15 with TRBJ2-4; tentatively, D is TRBD1 or TRBD2 (5 bases each). The CDR3 is 16 amino acids. V gave up 5 bases and J gave up 0 bases, with 14 bases separating them. Germline values: CDR1 LNHNV, CDR2 YYDKDF (reference sequence). The CDR3 DNA sequence: TGTGCCACCAGCTTCAGGGAGAGGTCAGCCAAAAACATTCAGTACTTC. Residues: CATSFRERSAKNIQYF.

The V gene is TRBV5-1, the J gene TRBJ2-2, with 9 bases fitting TRBD1. The germline V gene encodes CDR1 SGHRS and CDR2 YFSETQ. This CDR3 contains 14 residues. Germline trimming cut 4 bases from V and 7 bases from J; bases unmatched to any gene: 5. The CDR3 loop is CASSVGQGVGELFF. The CDR3 DNA reads TGCGCCAGCAGCGTGGGACAGGGAGTCGGGGAGCTGTTTTTT.

The rearrangement links TRBV12-3 or TRBV12-4 to TRBJ2-7; 7 positions match TRBD2. V was clipped by 3 bases and J by 2 bases; unmatched bases: 4. The CDR3 consists of 14 residues. The chain's CDR3 is CASSFWSGAYEQYF. The CDR3 DNA is TGTGCCAGCAGTTTTTGGAGCGGGGCCTACGAGCAGTACTTC.

The chain couples TRBV6-6 to TRBJ2-7; 9 bases map to TRBD2. In germline, CDR1 is MNHNY, CDR2 SVGAGI (reference sequence). The CDR3 spans 13 residues. With 7 bases clipped from V and 3 bases from J, the junction kept 4 bases outside the gene matches. The CDR3 nucleotides read TGTGCCAGCACTAGCGGGGCGATCTACGAGCAGTACTTC. This encodes CASTSGAIYEQYF.

The V call is TRBV12-3 or TRBV12-4, the J call TRBJ1-6; 8 nucleotides match TRBD1. The CDR3 has 14 amino acids. The V and J ends lost 6 bases and 8 bases, in that order; junction bases with no gene match: 6. The CDR3 here is CASSLDRGYSPLHF. The CDR3 nucleotides read TGTGCCAGCAGCCTCGACAGGGGATATTCACCCCTCCACTTT.

In its sample, this clonotype was seen a few times. This rearrangement joins TRBV20-1 to TRBJ2-5; a weak D match, TRBD2 (7 bases). The CDR3 covers 13 residues. In germline, CDR1 is DFQATT, CDR2 SNEGSKA (reference sequence). V was cut by 5 bases and J by 4 bases, with 14 bases left in between. The CDR3 sequence: CSAYLGGPETQYF. The CDR3 nucleotides read TGCAGTGCTTACCTCGGGGGGCCAGAGACCCAGTACTTC.

This sequence joins TRBV5-6 and TRBJ2-5; TRBD2 might be the D (7 bases). Near its end, the DNA agrees better with TRBJ2-1, so the J call may be wrong. The CDR3 has 15 amino acids. The germline V gene encodes CDR1 SGHDT and CDR2 YYEEEE. CDR3 DNA: TGTGCCAGCAGCCCCGGGGGGCCTAGGAGATATGAGCAGTTCTTC. This translates into CASSPGGPRRYEQFF.

V gene TRBV6-6 combines with J gene TRBJ1-1; 9 nucleotides line up with TRBD1. With 4 bases clipped from V and 4 bases from J, the junction kept 4 bases outside the gene matches. Germline V gene lookup returns CDR1 MNHNY and CDR2 SVGAGI (reference sequence). The CDR3 runs 14 residues. The CDR3 DNA reads TGTGCCAGCAGTTTCCGGGACAGGGTCACTGAAGCTTTCTTT. Protein sequence: CASSFRDRVTEAFF.

This clonotype was counted a few times. The chain has TRBV5-6 and TRBJ2-5, with TRBD1 matching 9 bases. CDR1 is SGHDT and CDR2 is YYEEEE in the germline V gene. The CDR3 totals 13 residues. The V gene end was trimmed by 5 bases and the J gene end by 6 bases; junction bases not matched to a gene: 5. This chain's CDR3 is CASSWDRAKTQYF. Written as DNA, the CDR3 is TGTGCCAGCAGTTGGGACAGGGCTAAGACCCAGTACTTC.

This clonotype was seen only a few times. In DNA form, the CDR3 reads TGTGCCAGCAGGCTAGCGGGGGGGACCAAAAACATTCAGTACTTC. This gives the protein CASRLAGGTKNIQYF. The V call is TRBV6-2 or TRBV6-3, the J call TRBJ2-4, with 12 bases that match TRBD2. The germline V gene has CDR1 MNHEY and CDR2 SVGEGT. J was trimmed by 2 bases and V by 6 bases; bases with no gene match: 2. The CDR3 loop spans 15 amino acids.

This clonotype has only a few counts. One base away lies a much larger clone, so this may be a sequencing read error. The chain recombines TRBV7-7 with TRBJ2-5; a possible D gene is TRBD2 (5 bases). CDR1 and CDR2 (germline): SSHAT, FNYEAQ (reference sequence). This CDR3 spans 13 amino acids. The CDR3, as DNA: TGTGCCAGCAGCCGTGGGGAGCAAGAGGCCCAGTACTTC. This gives the protein CASSRGEQEAQYF.

The chain combines TRBV20-1 with TRBJ2-5; 8 bases match TRBD2. The CDR3 totals 14 residues. Per germline, CDR1 DFQATT and CDR2 SNEGSKA (reference sequence). The junction had 9 bases not matched to a gene; V was cut back by 5 bases and J by 4 bases. CDR3 DNA sequence: TGCAGTGCTGGGACTAGAAAGAATTCAGAGACCCAGTACTTC. This gives the protein CSAGTRKNSETQYF.